The 21 T cell receptor beta chains below come from one sample, sequenced in a study of shared clonotypes between healthy human individuals. The repertoire was sequenced with immunoSEQ multiplex PCR; TCRdb's copy has only in-frame clones and lacks some. The table shows approximately 2.4 million clones, with more than 90% occurring only once. Sequencing was done on a sample of naive CD4+ T cells sorted from blood. Subset of the sample: CD45RA+ positively selected. The receptors stem from a man between 18 and 29 years old in good health.

This rearrangement joins TRBV6-1 to TRBJ1-3; tentative D call: TRBD1 (6 bases). Germline CDR1 reads MNHNS; CDR2 reads SASEGT. This CDR3 comprises 14 residues. Trimming left V 4 bases short and J 4 bases short, with 11 bases between. Here the CDR3 reads CASSGSGEGNTIYF. The CDR3 region has the DNA TGTGCCAGCAGTGGGTCAGGGGAAGGAAACACCATATATTTT.

This chain joins TRBV29-1 and TRBJ1-1; D gene ambiguous. The CDR3 contains 11 residues. Trimming left V 6 bases short and J 4 bases short, with 9 bases between. CDR1 is SQVTM, CDR2 ANQGSEA, per germline. The CDR3 sequence: CSVLDVTEAFF. The CDR3 DNA sequence: TGCAGCGTGCTGGACGTCACTGAAGCTTTCTTT.

The chain joins TRBV2 to TRBJ2-3, with 11 positions matching TRBD2. Germline CDR1 SNHLY, CDR2 FYNNEI. V was clipped by 3 bases and J by 4 bases; unmatched bases: 6. The CDR3 runs 16 residues. The CDR3 here is CASSDRLAGGADTQYF. Here the CDR3 DNA reads TGTGCCAGCAGTGATCGGCTAGCGGGAGGCGCAGATACGCAGTATTTT.

V is TRBV9 and J is TRBJ1-5; weak D call: TRBD1 (5 bases). Trimming cost V 4 bases and J 7 bases, with 18 bases left between them. Germline CDR1 is SGDLS and CDR2 is YYNGEE. The CDR3 loop spans 15 amino acids. In nucleotides, the CDR3 is TGTGCCAGCAGCCGCAGCCTGGGGCTGGAACAGCCCCAGCATTTT. As protein: CASSRSLGLEQPQHF.

This rearrangement joins TRBV5-1 to TRBJ2-7; D is uncertain. The CDR3 consists of 14 residues. V lost 0 bases and J 3 bases, leaving 10 bases between the germline ends. Per the germline V gene, CDR1 is SGHRS and CDR2 is YFSETQ. The CDR3 coding sequence is TGCGCCAGCAGCTTGGCCAGGCGCATCTACGAGCAGTACTTC. Its translation: CASSLARRIYEQYF. The full variable domain, completed using reference TRBV5-1 and TRBJ2-7, is KAGVTQTPRYLIKTRGQQVTLSCSPISGHRSVSWYQQTPGQGLQFLFEYFSETQRNKGNFPGRFSGRQFSNSRSEMNVSTLELGDSALYLCASSLARRIYEQYFGPGTRLTVT.

This clone occurred once. The chain carries TRBV5-4 and TRBJ2-7; weak D call: TRBD2 (6 bases). V lost 0 bases, J lost 3 bases, and 16 bases lay in between. The CDR3 runs to 16 residues. Per germline, CDR1 SGHNT and CDR2 YYREEE (reference sequence). The DNA of the CDR3 is TGTGCCAGCAGCTTGGATGCGGGTCGCGGGAACTACGAGCAGTACTTC. It specifies CASSLDAGRGNYEQYF.

The chain links TRBV6-6 to TRBJ2-3; possibly TRBD1 or TRBD2 for D (5 bases each). Germline-derived CDR1 and CDR2 are MNHNY and SVGAGI (reference sequence). This CDR3 has 15 residues. V lost 2 bases to trimming and J lost 0 bases, with 9 bases between them. CDR3 nucleotide sequence: TGTGCCAGCAGTTACGGGACCGGTAGCACAGATACGCAGTATTTT. Residues: CASSYGTGSTDTQYF.

The chain links TRBV28 to TRBJ1-2; D gene uncertain. The CDR3 consists of 12 residues. Per germline, CDR1 MDHEN and CDR2 SYDVKM. V lost 5 bases and J lost 8, with 12 bases in between. The CDR3 protein is CASSADIEGYTF. CDR3 coding DNA: TGTGCCAGCAGTGCCGACATAGAGGGCTACACCTTC.

This clone was picked up one time. The chain employs TRBV10-3 and TRBJ1-6, with D maybe TRBD1 (5 bases). This CDR3 contains 14 residues. Trimming pared 3 bases from V and 7 bases from J, leaving 10 bases between. Germline CDR1 reads ENHRY; CDR2 reads SYGVKD. The CDR3 DNA follows: TGTGCCATCAGTGAAGGGGCCTTCAATTCACCCCTCCACTTT. This encodes CAISEGAFNSPLHF.

The J gene is TRBJ2-3, the V gene TRBV27, with 13 bases lining up with TRBD2. Trimming took 3 bases from V and 6 from J; bases not matched to a gene: 6. Germline V CDR1 and CDR2: MNHEY, SMNVEV (reference sequence). This CDR3 has 16 amino acids. In nucleotides, the CDR3 is TGTGCCAGCAGTTTTGGGACGACTAGCGGGAGGGATACGCAGTATTTT. Amino acids: CASSFGTTSGRDTQYF.

The chain uses TRBV5-4 and TRBJ1-3; maybe TRBD1 (5 bases). CDR3 length equals 16 residues. Per germline, CDR1 SGHNT and CDR2 YYREEE (reference sequence). Trimming left V 4 bases short and J 0 bases short, with 14 bases between. The CDR3 reads CASSGTGTISGNTIYF. DNA of the CDR3: TGTGCCAGCAGCGGAACCGGGACCATCTCTGGAAACACCATATATTTT.

The chain employs TRBV6-4 and TRBJ2-2; D unclear. V was shortened by 5 bases and J by 9 bases, with 31 bases between the two germline ends. Looked up from germline, CDR1 is MRHNA and CDR2 is SNTAGT. This CDR3 region has 19 residues. In DNA form, the CDR3 reads TGTGCCAGCAGTCCCGTAGTGACATCACTTAACCGCTTGGGCCGGGAGCTGTTTTTT. Translation gives CASSPVVTSLNRLGRELFF.

This clone has only one observation. Other DNA sequences of this sample code for an identical CDR3. The rearrangement joins TRBV5-1 to TRBJ1-1; D remains unclear. The CDR3 is 15 residues long. Germline-derived CDR1 and CDR2 are SGHRS and YFSETQ. The V end was cut by 0 bases, the J end by 0 bases, with 9 bases between. Here the CDR3 DNA reads TGCGCCAGCAGCTTGGTCACCGGTTTGAACACTGAAGCTTTCTTT. It translates to CASSLVTGLNTEAFF.

This chain links TRBV5-6 with TRBJ1-1, with D tentatively TRBD1 (6 bases). Trimming took off 3 bases at V and 10 bases at J, with 19 bases between the two ends. Germline V CDR1 and CDR2: SGHDT, YYEEEE. The CDR3 contains 14 residues. CDR3 residues: CASSSGWGHAPAFF. In DNA, the CDR3 is TGTGCCAGCAGCTCCGGGTGGGGACACGCGCCAGCTTTCTTT.

This clone appeared once. The sample has other DNA sequences that encode this CDR3 too. The V call is TRBV2, the J call TRBJ2-2, with D unclear. V lost 4 bases to trimming and J lost 1 base, with 7 bases between them. The germline V gene has CDR1 SNHLY and CDR2 FYNNEI. This CDR3 contains 14 residues. CDR3 residues: CASSVDRNTGELFF. CDR3 DNA sequence: TGTGCCAGCAGTGTGGACCGGAACACCGGGGAGCTGTTTTTT. The entire variable domain, with the rest obtained from reference TRBV2 and TRBJ2-2, is as follows: EPEVTQTPSHQVTQMGQEVILRCVPISNHLYFYWYRQILGQKVEFLVSFYNNEISEKSEIFDDQFSVERPDGSNFTLKIRSTKLEDSAMYFCASSVDRNTGELFFGEGSRLTVL.

The V and J genes are TRBV5-4 and TRBJ2-2; TRBD2 is a possible D gene (5 bases). The germline gives CDR1 SGHNT, CDR2 YYREEE (reference sequence). The V end was cut by 0 bases, the J end by 2 bases, with 8 bases between. The CDR3 contains 15 residues. CDR3 loop: CASSLEGSNTGELFF. CDR3 bases: TGTGCCAGCAGCTTGGAAGGGAGCAACACCGGGGAGCTGTTTTTT.

Only one count was recorded for this clone. The chain combines TRBV6-5 with TRBJ1-4, with TRBD1 identical over 7 bases. This CDR3 is 14 amino acids long. V shed 6 bases, J shed 8 bases, and the junction held 9 bases outside the gene matches. CDR1 MNHEY and CDR2 SVGAGI come from the germline V gene. CDR3 in amino acids: CASSQGGVGEKLFF. The CDR3, as DNA: TGTGCCAGCAGCCAGGGGGGCGTCGGGGAAAAACTGTTTTTT.

V and J are TRBV30 and TRBJ2-3, with 9 bases identical to TRBD2. The CDR3 totals 20 residues. Germline V gene data show CDR1 as GTSNPN and CDR2 as SVGIG (reference sequence). J was trimmed by 2 bases and V by 1 base; bases with no gene match: 19. DNA of the CDR3: TGTGCCTGGAGTGGGTCACGCCGCCTTCTCAGCGGGGGGTTCACAGATACGCAGTATTTT. Its translation: CAWSGSRRLLSGGFTDTQYF.

The chain joins TRBV2 to TRBJ2-2; 12 bases match TRBD2. Germline values: CDR1 SNHLY, CDR2 FYNNEI. CDR3 length equals 16 residues. The V gene end was trimmed by 2 bases and the J gene end by 4 bases; junction bases not matched to a gene: 2. CDR3 amino acids: CASSESSGRGTGELFF. CDR3 coding DNA: TGTGCCAGCAGTGAATCTAGCGGGAGGGGCACCGGGGAGCTGTTTTTT.

To note about this clone: Other DNA sequences in the same sample also yield this CDR3. The V gene is TRBV5-1, the J gene TRBJ1-6; a possible D gene is TRBD1 (5 bases). Germline V gene data show CDR1 as SGHRS and CDR2 as YFSETQ. The CDR3 totals 14 residues. V lost 4 bases, J lost 8 bases, and 13 bases lay in between. The CDR3 protein is CASSLRDRDSPLHF. The CDR3 nucleotides read TGCGCCAGCAGCCTTCGGGACCGGGATTCACCCCTCCACTTT.

This clone was seen a single time. V and J are TRBV30 and TRBJ2-2; D gene uncertain. V shed 3 bases and J shed 4 bases, with 15 bases lying between them. Germline lookup yields CDR1 GTSNPN and CDR2 SVGIG (reference sequence). The CDR3 is 15 residues long. This CDR3 reads CAWSMRERGTGELFF. Written as DNA, the CDR3 is TGTGCCTGGAGCATGAGAGAGCGAGGCACCGGGGAGCTGTTTTTT. Supplemented by reference TRBV30 and TRBJ2-2, the full variable domain reads SQTIHQWPATLVQPVGSPLSLECTVEGTSNPNLYWYRQAAGRGLQLLFYSVGIGQISSEVPQNLSASRPQDRQFILSSKKLLLSDSGFYLCAWSMRERGTGELFFGEGSRLTVL.